This is a list of T cell receptor beta chains from one sample in a study of CD8 T cells in ankylosing spondylitis. MiXCR, run by TCRdb on the 5' RACE reads, gives a single entry per CDR3 protein. The table shows 150,000 or so distinct CDR3 sequences, with 15% to 20% occurring only once. Specimen: blood, either unsorted or a sorted T cell fraction (not recorded which). The receptors originated from a male donor with ankylosing spondylitis or in good health (not recorded which). Both conserved end residues are part of each CDR3. Each record gives: D gene, CDR3 length, V gene, clone size, J gene, CDR3 DNA, CDR3 protein. A D gene is named only where the DNA matches it firmly. The listing skips clone size in some rows; elsewhere it reads once, few, many or a size class.

D: TRBD2; length: 14; V: TRBV20-1; size: many; J: TRBJ2-1; DNA: TGCAGTGCTAAGGGACTAGCGGGAGTATATGAGCAGTTCTTC; CDR3: CSAKGLAGVYEQFF
D: NA; length: 11; V: TRBV20-1; size: many; J: TRBJ2-1; DNA: TGCAGTGCAGGGGGGGTTAATGAGCAGTTCTTC; CDR3: CSAGGVNEQFF
D: NA; length: 13; V: TRBV24-1; size: few; J: TRBJ2-5; DNA: TGTGCCACCAGTGTGGGCAGGGACGAGACCCAGTACTTC; CDR3: CATSVGRDETQYF
D: NA; length: 14; V: TRBV29-1; size: many; J: TRBJ1-2; DNA: TGCAGCGTTGAAGGGGCCGGAGTAATCTATGGCTACACCTTC; CDR3: CSVEGAGVIYGYTF
D: TRBD1; length: 14; V: TRBV29-1; size: NA; J: TRBJ1-1; DNA: TGCAGCGTTGGGGTAACAGGGGGCAACACTGAAGCTTTCTTT; CDR3: CSVGVTGGNTEAFF
D: NA; length: 16; V: TRBV19; size: NA; J: TRBJ2-2; DNA: TGTGCCAGTAGTATAGCCCGGGGCGAACGGGCCGGGGAGCTGTTTTTT; CDR3: CASSIARGERAGELFF
D: NA; length: 15; V: TRBV6-5; size: NA; J: TRBJ2-3; DNA: TGTGCCAGCAGTTACAGGGCAGGGAGAACAGATACGCAGTATTTT; CDR3: CASSYRAGRTDTQYF
D: NA; length: 14; V: TRBV6-2/TRBV6-3; size: few; J: TRBJ2-7; DNA: TGTGCCAGCAGTTACAACCTACTCGCCTACGAGCAGTACTTC; CDR3: CASSYNLLAYEQYF
D: TRBD1; length: 16; V: TRBV28; size: few; J: TRBJ2-7; DNA: TGTGCCAGCAGTTCCGGGCGGGGGACAGGGACCTACGAGCAGTACTTC; CDR3: CASSSGRGTGTYEQYF
D: TRBD1; length: 11; V: TRBV12-3/TRBV12-4; size: NA; J: TRBJ2-1; DNA: TGTGCCAGCAACAGGGGGAATGAGCAGTTCTTC; CDR3: CASNRGNEQFF
D: TRBD2; length: 15; V: TRBV13; size: NA; J: TRBJ2-3; DNA: TGTGCCAGCAGGATTGGCCTAGCGGGAAAAGATACGCAGTATTTT; CDR3: CASRIGLAGKDTQYF
D: TRBD2; length: 17; V: TRBV4-1; size: NA; J: TRBJ2-7; DNA: TGCGCCAGCAGCCAAGAGAGAACTAGCGGGTTCTCCTACGAGCAGTACTTC; CDR3: CASSQERTSGFSYEQYF
D: NA; length: 16; V: TRBV5-1; size: NA; J: TRBJ2-4; DNA: TGCGCCAGCGCTCCCGATCCGGGGAGGGGGAAAAACATTCAGTACTTC; CDR3: CASAPDPGRGKNIQYF
D: TRBD1; length: 13; V: TRBV29-1; size: many; J: TRBJ2-1; DNA: TGCAGCGTTGGCCCCGGACAGGGATCAATGCAGTTCTTC; CDR3: CSVGPGQGSMQFF
D: TRBD2; length: 16; V: TRBV27; size: few; J: TRBJ2-1; DNA: TGTGCCAGCAGTTCACGACTAGCGGGATTCTACAATGAGCAGTTCTTC; CDR3: CASSSRLAGFYNEQFF
D: NA; length: 13; V: TRBV3-1; size: many; J: TRBJ2-2; DNA: TGTGCCAGCAGCCAAGGGGTCTCCCGGGAGCTGTTTTTT; CDR3: CASSQGVSRELFF
D: TRBD1; length: 17; V: TRBV5-1; size: many; J: TRBJ1-1; DNA: TGCGCCAGCAGCTTGGAGCACCGGACAGGGATAAACACTGAAGCTTTCTTT; CDR3: CASSLEHRTGINTEAFF
D: TRBD1; length: 14; V: TRBV7-9; size: NA; J: TRBJ2-5; DNA: TGTGCCAGCAGGACAGGGGGAATCGGTGAGACCCAGTACTTC; CDR3: CASRTGGIGETQYF
D: NA; length: 12; V: TRBV12-3/TRBV12-4; size: medium-sized; J: TRBJ2-5; DNA: TGTGCCAGCAGTTTAGGGTTCGGGACCCAGTACTTC; CDR3: CASSLGFGTQYF
D: TRBD2; length: 15; V: TRBV19; size: NA; J: TRBJ2-5; DNA: TGTGCCAGTACTTCCGGGACTAGTATGTGGGAGACCCAGTACTTC; CDR3: CASTSGTSMWETQYF
D: TRBD1; length: 13; V: TRBV29-1; size: few; J: TRBJ1-1; DNA: TGCAGCGTACAGGGGAGGATGAACACTGAAGCTTTCTTT; CDR3: CSVQGRMNTEAFF
D: NA; length: 12; V: TRBV25-1; size: few; J: TRBJ2-1; DNA: TGTGCCAGCAGTGAATACTTCAAGGGACAGTTCTTC; CDR3: CASSEYFKGQFF
D: TRBD1; length: 16; V: TRBV9; size: NA; J: TRBJ1-6; DNA: TGTGCCAGCAGCGTCCGGTCGGGACAGGGGAATTCACCCCTCCACTTT; CDR3: CASSVRSGQGNSPLHF
D: NA; length: 12; V: TRBV20-1; size: many; J: TRBJ2-3; DNA: TGCAGTGCTATTCGACAGTCGGATACGCAGTATTTT; CDR3: CSAIRQSDTQYF
D: NA; length: 13; V: TRBV10-3; size: once; J: TRBJ1-1; DNA: TGTGCCATCAGTGAGTCGGGGGGACGGGAAGCTTTCTTT; CDR3: CAISESGGREAFF
D: TRBD1; length: 15; V: TRBV5-1; size: NA; J: TRBJ1-1; DNA: TGCGCCAGCAGCCAGCGACAGGGGGGGGCCACTGAAGCTTTCTTT; CDR3: CASSQRQGGATEAFF
D: TRBD1; length: 17; V: TRBV5-1; size: few; J: TRBJ2-5; DNA: TGCGCCAGCAGCTTCTCCGGGACAGGGATCGTCCAAGAGACCCAGTACTTC; CDR3: CASSFSGTGIVQETQYF
D: TRBD2; length: 16; V: TRBV5-6; size: few; J: TRBJ2-1; DNA: TGTGCCAGCAGTTCAAGCGGGGCCAGCTCCTACAATGAGCAGTTCTTC; CDR3: CASSSSGASSYNEQFF
D: NA; length: 14; V: TRBV5-1; size: many; J: TRBJ1-1; DNA: TGCGCCAGCAGCATTAGTGAGATGAACACTGAAGCTTTCTTT; CDR3: CASSISEMNTEAFF
D: NA; length: 14; V: TRBV7-6; size: many; J: TRBJ2-3; DNA: TGTGCCAGCAGCTTAGGGGGGTTCACAGATACGCAGTATTTT; CDR3: CASSLGGFTDTQYF
D: NA; length: 15; V: TRBV5-1; size: many; J: TRBJ1-5; DNA: TGCGCCAGCAGCTTGGGAGACTATAGCAATCAGCCCCAGCATTTT; CDR3: CASSLGDYSNQPQHF
D: TRBD1; length: 12; V: TRBV29-1; size: few; J: TRBJ1-3; DNA: TGCAGCGTCAGGGGGCCTGGAAACACCATATATTTT; CDR3: CSVRGPGNTIYF
D: NA; length: 14; V: TRBV7-2; size: NA; J: TRBJ2-7; DNA: TGTGCCAGCAGCTTATCCACATATACCTACGAGCAGTACTTC; CDR3: CASSLSTYTYEQYF
D: TRBD2; length: 13; V: TRBV14; size: many; J: TRBJ2-3; DNA: TGTGCCAGCAGCCAAGATCTAGCGGGAGAGGAGTATTTT; CDR3: CASSQDLAGEEYF
D: NA; length: 14; V: TRBV20-1; size: many; J: TRBJ2-7; DNA: TGCAGTGCTAGACGGGACTTGCCTCCCTACGAGCAGTACTTC; CDR3: CSARRDLPPYEQYF
D: NA; length: 15; V: TRBV28; size: few; J: TRBJ2-7; DNA: TGTGCCAGCAGTTTAGGGGGCAAAAGCTCCTACGAGCAGTACTTC; CDR3: CASSLGGKSSYEQYF
D: NA; length: 12; V: TRBV4-1; size: NA; J: TRBJ2-7; DNA: TGCGCCAGCAGCCAAGATTCCCCCGAGCAGTACTTC; CDR3: CASSQDSPEQYF
D: NA; length: 14; V: TRBV12-3/TRBV12-4; size: many; J: TRBJ1-5; DNA: TGTGCCAGCAGGACCGGGACCAGTAATCAGCCCCAGCATTTT; CDR3: CASRTGTSNQPQHF
D: NA; length: 16; V: TRBV24-1; size: many; J: TRBJ1-1; DNA: TGTGCCACCAGTTCAGGGACACTGAGTGTGAACACTGAAGCTTTCTTT; CDR3: CATSSGTLSVNTEAFF
D: TRBD1; length: 14; V: TRBV20-1; size: NA; J: TRBJ1-2; DNA: TGCAGTGCTAGTGTTACGACAGGGACGTATGGCTACACCTTC; CDR3: CSASVTTGTYGYTF
D: TRBD2; length: 18; V: TRBV5-1; size: few; J: TRBJ2-1; DNA: TGCGCCAGCAGCTTTGGGACTAGCGGGAGGGCCGGAGACAATGAGCAGTTCTTC; CDR3: CASSFGTSGRAGDNEQFF
D: TRBD2; length: 15; V: TRBV4-1; size: many; J: TRBJ2-1; DNA: TGCGCCAGCAGCCAAGTACTAGCGGGAGTCCATGAGCAGTTCTTC; CDR3: CASSQVLAGVHEQFF
D: NA; length: 13; V: TRBV20-1; size: many; J: TRBJ1-1; DNA: TGCAGTGCTAGAGATTACGGGGACACTGAAGCTTTCTTT; CDR3: CSARDYGDTEAFF
D: NA; length: 15; V: TRBV5-1; size: NA; J: TRBJ1-6; DNA: TGCGCCAGCAGCTTGGGGACCTGGGATTCTTCACCCCTCCACTTT; CDR3: CASSLGTWDSSPLHF
D: NA; length: 13; V: TRBV7-9; size: many; J: TRBJ2-7; DNA: TGTGCCAGCAGTTTTCGACAGCACTACGAGCAGTACTTC; CDR3: CASSFRQHYEQYF
D: NA; length: 16; V: TRBV10-3; size: few; J: TRBJ2-3; DNA: TGTGCCATCAGTGAGTCGACCCCAAGAGGATCAGATACGCAGTATTTT; CDR3: CAISESTPRGSDTQYF
D: NA; length: 14; V: TRBV7-2; size: NA; J: TRBJ2-4; DNA: TGTGCCAGCAGCCTTGCGGGACCCAAAAACATTCAGTACTTC; CDR3: CASSLAGPKNIQYF
D: TRBD2; length: 15; V: TRBV6-1; size: many; J: TRBJ2-3; DNA: TGTGCCAGCAGTGAAACGGCGGGAGGCGCAGATACGCAGTATTTT; CDR3: CASSETAGGADTQYF
D: TRBD2; length: 14; V: TRBV4-1; size: many; J: TRBJ2-7; DNA: TGCGCCAGCAGCCAAGGCGGGAGCTCCTACGAGCAGTACTTC; CDR3: CASSQGGSSYEQYF
D: TRBD2; length: 18; V: TRBV20-1; size: NA; J: TRBJ2-5; DNA: TGCAGTGCTAGAGTCTCAAGGACTAGCGGGAGGTGGGAAGAGACCCAGTACTTC; CDR3: CSARVSRTSGRWEETQYF
D: TRBD1; length: 16; V: TRBV19; size: NA; J: TRBJ2-3; DNA: TGTGCCAGTAGTATCCCGGGACAGGGGGTTCTGAATACGCAGTATTTT; CDR3: CASSIPGQGVLNTQYF
D: TRBD2; length: 14; V: TRBV20-1; size: NA; J: TRBJ2-7; DNA: TGCAGTGGGACTAACCCTCGGGAGGGCGGCGAGCAGTACTTC; CDR3: CSGTNPREGGEQYF
D: NA; length: 12; V: TRBV28; size: many; J: TRBJ1-4; DNA: TGTGCCAGTACAGTGACTAATGAAAAACTGTTTTTT; CDR3: CASTVTNEKLFF
D: TRBD1; length: 16; V: TRBV5-1; size: many; J: TRBJ1-4; DNA: TGCGCCAGCAGCTTCGGGACAGGGAGCACTAATGAAAAACTGTTTTTT; CDR3: CASSFGTGSTNEKLFF
D: NA; length: 15; V: TRBV24-1; size: NA; J: TRBJ2-5; DNA: TGTGCCACCAGTGATCAGGCGACAGAACAAGAGACCCAGTACTTC; CDR3: CATSDQATEQETQYF
D: NA; length: 13; V: TRBV18; size: few; J: TRBJ2-5; DNA: TGTGCCAGCTCTCAAGAGGAAGGGGAGACCCAGTACTTC; CDR3: CASSQEEGETQYF
D: NA; length: 14; V: TRBV12-3/TRBV12-4; size: many; J: TRBJ1-4; DNA: TGTGCCAGCAGTTTAGGAGGGGGAGGTGAAAAACTGTTTTTT; CDR3: CASSLGGGGEKLFF
D: NA; length: 18; V: TRBV20-1; size: NA; J: TRBJ2-2; DNA: TGCAGTGCGAAGGACAGGATTCGGGACTACCGACGAACCGGGGAGCTGTTTTTT; CDR3: CSAKDRIRDYRRTGELFF
D: TRBD1; length: 19; V: TRBV12-3/TRBV12-4; size: NA; J: TRBJ1-5; DNA: TGTGCCAGCAGTTTAGGATGGGACAGGCTCCTCGGGGGCCATCAGCCCCAGCATTTT; CDR3: CASSLGWDRLLGGHQPQHF
D: NA; length: 13; V: TRBV6-2/TRBV6-3; size: many; J: TRBJ1-2; DNA: TGTGCCAGCAGTTACGGACCGATATATGGCTACACCTTC; CDR3: CASSYGPIYGYTF